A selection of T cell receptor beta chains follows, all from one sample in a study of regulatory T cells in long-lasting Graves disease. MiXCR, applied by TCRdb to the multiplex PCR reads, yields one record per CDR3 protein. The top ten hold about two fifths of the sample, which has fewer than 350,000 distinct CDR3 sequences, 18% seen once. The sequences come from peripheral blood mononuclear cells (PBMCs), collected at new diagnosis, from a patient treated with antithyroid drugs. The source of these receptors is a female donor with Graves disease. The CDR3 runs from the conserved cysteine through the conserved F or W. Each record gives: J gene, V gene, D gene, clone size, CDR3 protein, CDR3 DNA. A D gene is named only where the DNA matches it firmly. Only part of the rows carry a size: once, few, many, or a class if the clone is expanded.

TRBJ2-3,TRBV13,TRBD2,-,CASSWVKREPHSTDTQYF,TGTGCCAGCAGCTGGGTTAAGCGGGAGCCCCATAGCACAGATACGCAGTATTTT
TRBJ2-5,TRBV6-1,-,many,CASRPYTRLQETQYF,TGTGCCAGCAGACCATATACCAGGTTACAAGAGACCCAGTACTTC
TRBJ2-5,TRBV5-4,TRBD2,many,CASSSGTSGRRETQYF,TGTGCCAGCAGCTCCGGGACTAGCGGGCGGAGGGAGACCCAGTACTTC
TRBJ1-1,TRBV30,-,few,CAWMGTPNTEAFF,TGTGCCTGGATGGGGACACCGAACACTGAAGCTTTCTTT
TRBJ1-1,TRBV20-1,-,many,CSAYQANTEAFF,TGCAGTGCTTACCAGGCGAACACTGAAGCTTTCTTT
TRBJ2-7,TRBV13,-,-,CAISSRGERGPSEQYF,TGTGCCATCAGCAGCAGGGGGGAGCGGGGGCCATCCGAGCAGTACTTC
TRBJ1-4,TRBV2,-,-,CASSIPSPGVPGDEKLFF,TGTGCCAGCAGTATACCCTCTCCGGGAGTACCAGGGGATGAAAAACTGTTTTTT
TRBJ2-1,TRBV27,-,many,CASCWDFPGENEQFF,TGTGCCAGCTGTTGGGACTTCCCCGGCGAAAATGAGCAGTTCTTC
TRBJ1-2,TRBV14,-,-,CASREDTNYGYTF,TGTGCCAGCAGGGAGGATACTAACTATGGCTACACCTTC
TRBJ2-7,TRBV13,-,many,CASSLGNRVQDEQYF,TGTGCCAGCAGCTTAGGCAACAGGGTGCAAGACGAGCAGTACTTC
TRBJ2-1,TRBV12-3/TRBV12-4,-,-,CASITPERSEQFF,TGTGCCAGCATCACACCTGAGAGGTCAGAGCAGTTCTTC
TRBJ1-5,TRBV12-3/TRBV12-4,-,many,CASSLRGLNQPQHF,TGTGCCAGCAGTTTGAGGGGGTTGAATCAGCCCCAGCATTTT
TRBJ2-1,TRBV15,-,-,CATSRDYEPSYNEQFF,TGTGCCACCAGCAGAGATTACGAGCCATCCTACAATGAGCAGTTCTTC
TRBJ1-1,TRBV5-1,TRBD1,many,CASSLAPGQGNTEAFF,TGCGCCAGCAGCTTGGCGCCGGGACAGGGGAACACTGAAGCTTTCTTT
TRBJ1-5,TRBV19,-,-,CASLKKGQPQHF,TGTGCCAGCCTGAAAAAGGGTCAGCCCCAGCATTTT
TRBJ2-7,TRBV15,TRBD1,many,CATGDRRSLSSYEQYF,TGTGCCACCGGGGACAGAAGGAGCCTTAGCTCCTACGAGCAGTACTTC
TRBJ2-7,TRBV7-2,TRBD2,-,CASSWGLGDYEQYF,TGTGCCAGCAGCTGGGGACTAGGAGACTACGAGCAGTACTTC
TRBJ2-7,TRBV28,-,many,CASSLWSGGVDYEQYF,TGTGCCAGCAGTTTATGGTCTGGCGGTGTGGACTACGAGCAGTACTTC
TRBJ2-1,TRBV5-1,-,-,CASSPTGPPAYNEQFF,TGCGCCAGCAGCCCCACGGGCCCACCCGCCTACAATGAGCAGTTCTTC
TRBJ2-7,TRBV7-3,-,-,CASSFSGTLSSYEQYF,TGTGCCAGCAGCTTCTCCGGGACTCTGAGCTCCTACGAGCAGTACTTC
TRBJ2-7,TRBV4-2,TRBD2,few,CASSHRSGASVNEQYF,TGTGCCAGCAGCCACCGCAGCGGGGCTAGCGTCAACGAGCAGTACTTC
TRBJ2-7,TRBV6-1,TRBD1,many,CASSEDGTGSYEQYF,TGTGCCAGCAGTGAAGATGGGACAGGCTCCTACGAGCAGTACTTC
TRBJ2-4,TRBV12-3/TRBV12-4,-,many,CASSAMREAKNIQYF,TGTGCCAGCAGTGCCATGCGCGAGGCCAAAAACATTCAGTACTTC
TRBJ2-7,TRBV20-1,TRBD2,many,CSARTSGSIYEQYF,TGCAGTGCTAGGACTAGCGGGAGTATCTACGAGCAGTACTTC
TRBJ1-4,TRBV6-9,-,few,CASSSYQVKLFF,TGTGCCAGCAGTTCCTACCAGGTTAAACTGTTTTTT
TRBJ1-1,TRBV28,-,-,CASSPGSNTEAFF,TGTGCCAGCAGTCCGGGGTCGAACACTGAAGCTTTCTTT
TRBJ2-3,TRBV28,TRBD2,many,CASSYRDYTDTQYF,TGTGCCAGCAGTTACCGGGACTACACAGATACGCAGTATTTT
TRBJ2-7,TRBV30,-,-,CAWSVGITYEQYF,TGTGCCTGGAGTGTTGGGATTACCTACGAGCAGTACTTC
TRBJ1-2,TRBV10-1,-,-,CASSEYSGSTQAPSF,TGCGCCAGCAGTGAGTATAGTGGGTCGACACAGGCGCCCTCCTTC
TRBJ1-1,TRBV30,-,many,CAWDRLNTEAFF,TGTGCCTGGGACAGGCTGAACACTGAAGCTTTCTTT
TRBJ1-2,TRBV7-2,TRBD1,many,CASSPGARQGAAYGYTF,TGTGCCAGCAGCCCCGGGGCCAGACAGGGGGCTGCATATGGCTACACCTTC
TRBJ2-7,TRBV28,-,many,CASSSLGGSSYEQYF,TGTGCCAGCAGTTCCCTCGGGGGATCATCTTACGAGCAGTACTTC
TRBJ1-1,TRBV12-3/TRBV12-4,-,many,CASSFRQIEAFF,TGTGCCAGCAGTTTTCGGCAGATAGAAGCTTTCTTT
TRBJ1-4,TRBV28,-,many,CASSPFATNEKLFF,TGTGCCAGCAGTCCTTTTGCAACTAATGAAAAACTGTTTTTT
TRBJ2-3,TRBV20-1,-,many,CSARYGGGSGHTQYF,TGCAGTGCTAGATATGGGGGGGGCTCGGGACATACGCAGTATTTT
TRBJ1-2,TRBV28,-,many,CASSYGYYGYTF,TGTGCCAGCAGTTATGGGTACTATGGCTACACCTTC
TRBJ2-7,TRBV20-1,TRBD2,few,CSALPGLVTYEQYF,TGCAGTGCTCTACCGGGACTAGTAACCTACGAGCAGTACTTC
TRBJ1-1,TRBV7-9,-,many,CASTSQTNTEAFF,TGTGCCAGCACCTCCCAAACGAACACTGAAGCTTTCTTT
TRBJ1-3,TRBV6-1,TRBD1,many,CASRAQGALPNTIYF,TGTGCCAGCAGGGCCCAGGGGGCACTTCCAAACACCATATATTTT
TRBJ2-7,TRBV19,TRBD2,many,CASKRRETSYEQYF,TGTGCCAGTAAAAGGCGGGAGACCTCCTACGAGCAGTACTTC
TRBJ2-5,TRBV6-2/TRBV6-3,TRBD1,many,CASAPGQGEGETQYF,TGTGCCAGCGCTCCGGGACAGGGGGAAGGGGAGACCCAGTACTTC
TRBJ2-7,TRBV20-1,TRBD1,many,CSARDPGTGVNEQYF,TGCAGTGCTAGAGATCCGGGGACAGGGGTGAACGAGCAGTACTTC
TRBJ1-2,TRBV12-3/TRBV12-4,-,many,CASSPPWGNIGYTF,TGTGCCAGCAGCCCCCCTTGGGGGAACATTGGCTACACCTTC
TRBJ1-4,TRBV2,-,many,CASSEVGVGNENLFF,TGTGCCAGCAGTGAAGTGGGGGTAGGGAATGAAAACCTGTTTTTT
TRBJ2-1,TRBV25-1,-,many,CASSESRNNEQFF,TGTGCCAGCAGTGAATCGCGCAACAATGAGCAGTTCTTC
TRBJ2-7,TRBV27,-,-,CASSLRQGYGQYF,TGTGCCAGCAGTTTAAGGCAGGGGTATGGGCAGTACTTC
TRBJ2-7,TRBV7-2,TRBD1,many,CASSLGTGTYEQYF,TGTGCCAGCAGCTTAGGGACAGGGACCTACGAGCAGTACTTC
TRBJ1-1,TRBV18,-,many,CASSPKPNTEAFF,TGTGCCAGCTCACCGAAACCGAACACTGAAGCTTTCTTT
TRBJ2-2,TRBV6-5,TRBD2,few,CASSYSAGGPVGTGELFF,TGTGCCAGCAGTTACTCGGCGGGAGGGCCAGTGGGCACCGGGGAGCTGTTTTTT
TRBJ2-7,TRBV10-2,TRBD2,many,CASSETTWTSGRNEQYF,TGCGCCAGCAGTGAGACCACCTGGACTAGCGGGAGGAACGAGCAGTACTTC
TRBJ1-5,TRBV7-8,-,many,CASKGRDQPQHF,TGTGCCAGCAAGGGGAGAGATCAGCCCCAGCATTTT
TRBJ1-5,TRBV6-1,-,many,CASSESGGSQPQHF,TGTGCCAGCAGTGAATCCGGGGGATCCCAGCCCCAGCATTTT
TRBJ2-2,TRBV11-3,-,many,CASSVPGASGELFF,TGTGCCAGCAGCGTTCCCGGAGCGTCCGGGGAGCTGTTTTTT
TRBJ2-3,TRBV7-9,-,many,CASSLSVTDTQYF,TGTGCCAGCAGCTTGTCAGTCACAGATACGCAGTATTTT
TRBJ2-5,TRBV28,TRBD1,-,CARRIGDRGGTQYF,TGTGCCAGAAGGATAGGGGACAGGGGTGGGACCCAGTACTTC
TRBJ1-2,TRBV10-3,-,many,CAISESTGSGGYTF,TGTGCCATCAGTGAGTCGACAGGCTCTGGAGGCTACACCTTC
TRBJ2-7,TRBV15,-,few,CATSSRQGLAYEQYF,TGTGCCACCAGCAGCAGGCAGGGGCTAGCCTACGAGCAGTACTTC